This T cell receptor (beta chain) emerged from a study of regulatory T cells in long-lasting Graves disease. The ends were cut back, 1 base at V and 3 bases at J, with 14 bases in the middle. Germline V gene sequence: CDR1 SGHRS, CDR2 YFSETQ. The CDR3 is 15 amino acids. Study-wide results and limits: Results may be inaccurate due to the small sample size. Patients whose Graves' disease persisted exhibited lower TCR diversity than those newly diagnosed. TRBV28, TRBJ1-2 and TRBJ2-5 were segments that persistent disease favored.

About this clonotype itself: Its matching antigen is unknown.

Time point noted: persistent/refractory GD, antithyroid drugs over 5 years with positive TRAb. Isolated PBMC RNA provided the starting material for the TCR library. Investigators prepared the TCR beta libraries by applying iRepertoire HTBI primers and Arm-PCR of CDR3 regions. TCRdb independently ran MiXCR on the multiplex PCR reads; one entry per CDR3 protein. Seen here are 450,000 or so distinct CDR3 sequences, roughly 20% observed once, and the top ten hold about 8.3%. This sequence originates from a female donor with Graves disease. Sequencing used peripheral blood mononuclear cells (PBMCs), obtained when the disease was refractory, from a patient treated with antithyroid drugs. The chain links TRBV5-1 to TRBJ2-7; D is ambiguous. The CDR3 spells CASSLKGSNGYEQYF. The DNA of the CDR3 is TGCGCCAGCAGCTTGAAAGGCAGTAACGGCTACGAGCAGTACTTC.